This TCR beta chain emerged from a study of shared clonotypes between healthy human individuals. The wider study: Those who served as donors were a couple of women and a few men between the ages of 18 and 49. Study-level findings and limits: Non-shared clonotypes were found to have lower generation probabilities than the clonotypes that were shared by all four of the sorted-subset donors.

Using immunoSEQ multiplex PCR, the repertoire was profiled, and TCRdb retains in-frame clones only, with some absent. The sample records roughly 2,000,000 clones, 85% to 95% being singletons. Naive CD8 cells lacked CD45RO, underwent positive selection for CCR7 and left out terminally differentiated effector memory CD45RA+ cells. Donors included only healthy HIV-negative adults lacking recent acute infections or vaccinations. Comment on this clone: Its antigen is currently unknown.

Specimen: naive CD8+ T cells from PBMCs. The clonotype comes from a man younger than 35 in good health. Some clones in this sample may be carry-over from other donors' samples.

CDR3 nucleotides: TGTGCCAGCAGCTTAGGGCCCCGGGGAGGGAACGAGCAGTACTTC. Translated: CASSLGPRGGNEQYF. The chain couples TRBV11-2 to TRBJ2-7; 7 bases align to TRBD2. The CDR3 runs to 15 residues. CDR1 is SGHAT and CDR2 is FQNNGV in the germline V gene. After removal of 1 base from V and 5 bases from J, the junction contained 8 bases not matched to a gene.